These 4 T cell receptor beta chains were sequenced from one sample in a study of blood T cells in healthy people across ages. With a J-beta primer mix and a sample-barcoded 5' primer, a second PCR ran about 6 to 11 cycles. TCRdb redid the calling of the 5' RACE reads with MiXCR, one entry per CDR3 protein. The table lists about 900,000 distinct CDR3 sequences, 62% of them singletons, with about 27% in the top ten. Specimen: blood. Receptors originate from a man aged 30 to 39 in good health.

J is TRBJ1-2 and V is TRBV7-9; weak D call: TRBD1 (5 bases). Trimming removed 5 bases from V and 8 bases from J, with 12 bases in between. Germline V gene lookup returns CDR1 SEHNR and CDR2 FQNEAQ (reference sequence). This CDR3 comprises 12 residues. CDR3 sequence reads: CASSPGAGGYTF. CDR3 nucleotides: TGTGCCAGCAGCCCTGGGGCTGGCGGCTACACCTTC.

The chain has TRBV9 and TRBJ2-7; 16 bases are a match to TRBD2. CDR1 is SGDLS, CDR2 YYNGEE, per germline. The length of the CDR3 is 19 residues. The trim removed 4 bases at V and 0 bases at J, leaving 10 bases unmatched. DNA of the CDR3: TGTGCCAGCAGCCCCCGATCCGGGACTAGCGGGGGGGTCTCCTACGAGCAGTACTTC. Translation: CASSPRSGTSGGVSYEQYF.

This sequence joins TRBV29-1 and TRBJ2-1; maybe TRBD1 (6 bases). Germline CDR1 and CDR2: SQVTM and ANQGSEA. V lost 1 base to trimming and J lost 12 bases, with 13 bases between them. CDR3 size: 12 residues. CDR3 DNA sequence: TGCAGCGTTGAAGGTTTGGGGGCGGGGCAGTTCTTC. It encodes CSVEGLGAGQFF.

The chain recombines TRBV6-5 with TRBJ1-6, with D perhaps matching TRBD1 (6 bases). V dropped 6 bases and J dropped 9 bases, with 9 bases sitting between them. The germline V gene encodes CDR1 MNHEY and CDR2 SVGAGI. The CDR3 has 12 amino acids. As DNA, the CDR3 is TGTGCCAGCAGGGACAGTGCTTCACCCCTCCACTTT. It specifies CASRDSASPLHF.